This T cell receptor beta chain was recovered during a study of tumor and adjacent non-tumor tissue in lung cancer. The wider study: Histology: 12 adenocarcinoma, a couple of squamous cell carcinoma, 1 small cell lung cancer. Aged about 30 to 76 years, patients included roughly eleven men and several women with stage I to III disease. Study conclusions and caveats: Compared with tumor, normal lung showed significantly lower TCR diversity.

This sample's RNA came from whole unsorted tissue. Three rounds of nested PCR, following a modified ARM-PCR protocol, produced the TCRbeta library. TCRdb re-called the multiplex PCR reads with MiXCR, one entry per CDR3 protein. The repertoire includes about 90,000 distinct CDR3 sequences, around two thirds of them detected once, and approximately 15% sits in the top ten. This clonotype was recorded a few times. The antigen is not known. Given a much more abundant clone one base away, this may be a read error. The material sequenced was lung tumor tissue. The TCR originated in a man between 65 and 85 years old with non-small cell lung cancer.

DNA for the CDR3: TGTGCCAATTACCCTCTCGGGTGGCAAGAGACCCAGTACTTC. It translates to CANYPLGWQETQYF. The chain has TRBV7-9 and TRBJ2-5; no clear D gene. The CDR3 spans 14 residues. The ends were cut back, 10 bases at V and 2 bases at J, with 17 bases in the middle. Germline CDR1 SEHNR, CDR2 FQNEAQ (reference sequence). The variable domain in full, with the rest retrieved from reference TRBV7-9 and TRBJ2-5, is DTGVSQNPRHKITKRGQNVTFRCDPISEHNRLYWYRQTLGQGPEFLTYFQNEAQLEKSRLLSDRFSAERPKGSFSTLEIQRTEQGDSAMYLCANYPLGWQETQYFGPGTRLLVL.